A selection of T cell receptor beta chains follows, all from one sample in a study of beta chain features in type 1 diabetes. Sequenced by immunoSEQ multiplex PCR; TCRdb stores in-frame clones only, minus some. This table has roughly 350,000 clones, 9.6% appearing once. The sequencing input was central memory CD4+ T cells from blood. These receptors all come from a man aged 25-45 years with type 1 diabetes. CDR3s include the opening cysteine and the closing phenylalanine or tryptophan. The order of the fields is CDR3 length, J gene, V gene, clone size, D gene, CDR3 DNA, CDR3 protein. D genes are given only for firm matches. Clone size is given for some rows only: seen once, a few or many times, or a class if the clone is expanded.

>17|TRBJ2-1|TRBV9|.|TRBD1
TGTGCCAGCAGTGATCTTAGAGGGACAGGGGATTACAATGAGCAGTTCTTC
CASSDLRGTGDYNEQFF
>19|TRBJ2-3|TRBV4-2|.|TRBD2
TGTGCCAGCAGCCAAGAAGTGGGACTAGCGGGAGGCAGCACAGATACGCAGTATTTT
CASSQEVGLAGGSTDTQYF
>14|TRBJ2-3|TRBV19|many|TRBD2
TGTGCCACCGAAAGCGGGAGGGACACAGATACGCAGTATTTT
CATESGRDTDTQYF
>11|TRBJ2-2|TRBV6-5|few|.
TGTGCCAGCAGGGCCACCGGGGAGCTGTTTTTT
CASRATGELFF
>17|TRBJ2-1|TRBV6-7|few|TRBD2
TGTGCCAGGGAGCGGCTAGCGGAGGGCCCCGGATGGGGTGAGCAGTTCTTC
CARERLAEGPGWGEQFF
>11|TRBJ2-1|TRBV20-1|.|TRBD2
TGCAGTGCTGTACGGGAGGATGAGCAGTTCTTC
CSAVREDEQFF
>15|TRBJ2-1|TRBV21-1|few|.
TGTGCCAGCAGCAAAGGGGCTAGCGGGCGGGATGAGCAGTTCTTC
CASSKGASGRDEQFF
>13|TRBJ2-7|TRBV7-7|.|.
TGTGCCAGCAGCTTAGAAGCAGGCTACGAGCAGTACTTC
CASSLEAGYEQYF
>14|TRBJ2-7|TRBV7-6|.|TRBD1
TGTGCCAGCAGCTTGGACAGGGGGCACTACGAGCAGTACTTC
CASSLDRGHYEQYF
>11|TRBJ2-1|TRBV7-2|few|.
TGTGCCAGCAGCGCGAGCCCCATTTGGTTCTTC
CASSASPIWFF
>12|TRBJ1-2|TRBV6-4|few|.
TGTGCCAGCAGTGACACGGGTCGTTACTACACCTTC
CASSDTGRYYTF
>15|TRBJ1-1|TRBV7-2|.|TRBD1
TGTGCCAGCAGCTTTCGACAGGGGGCTCTCACTGAAGCTTTCTTT
CASSFRQGALTEAFF
>14|TRBJ2-1|TRBV5-6|.|TRBD1
TGTGCCAGCAGCTTTAGGGGGCTCTACAATGAGCAGTTCTTC
CASSFRGLYNEQFF
>16|TRBJ2-5|TRBV11-1|few|TRBD2
TGTGCCAGCAGGAAGGCTAGCGGGAGGGCCGCAGAGACCCAGTACTTC
CASRKASGRAAETQYF
>15|TRBJ2-1|TRBV11-1|many|TRBD1
TGTGCCAGCAGCTCCTGGACAGGGTCCTACAATGAGCAGTTCTTC
CASSSWTGSYNEQFF
>17|TRBJ1-2|TRBV6-1|once|TRBD1
TGTGCCATCAGTGAGTCGAACGGACAGGGGTTTTACTATGGCTACACCTTC
CAISESNGQGFYYGYTF
>14|TRBJ1-4|TRBV5-1|.|.
TGCGCCAGCAGCTCCGGGAGGGAGGGGTATAAACTGTTTTTT
CASSSGREGYKLFF
>11|TRBJ1-1|TRBV28|.|.
TGTGCCAGCAGTTTAAGGGAGATAGCTTTCTTT
CASSLREIAFF
>14|TRBJ1-3|TRBV2|few|TRBD1
TGTGCCAGCAGTGAGCGGGACAGAGGAAACACCATATATTTT
CASSERDRGNTIYF
>14|TRBJ1-2|TRBV28|.|.
TGTGCCAGCATCATGAATGCCGGAGAGTATGGCTACACCTTC
CASIMNAGEYGYTF
>12|TRBJ2-2|TRBV13|many|.
TGTGCCAGCAAGTCGAACACCGGGGAGCTGTTTTTT
CASKSNTGELFF
>13|TRBJ2-4|TRBV5-1|.|TRBD1
TGCGCCAGCAGCGAGCAGACAGGGGACATTCAGTACTTC
CASSEQTGDIQYF
>15|TRBJ2-1|TRBV11-3|.|TRBD2
TGTGCCAGCAGCTTAGAACTAGCGGGAGGGCCTGTTCAGTTCTTC
CASSLELAGGPVQFF
>17|TRBJ2-7|TRBV5-1|.|.
TGCGCCAGCAGCTTGGCGGTTGACAACTGGATGAGTTACGAGCAGTACTTC
CASSLAVDNWMSYEQYF
>16|TRBJ2-7|TRBV28|.|.
TGTGCCAGCAGTTTAATGGGGACCCTCGGATGGAGGGAGCAGTACTTC
CASSLMGTLGWREQYF
>15|TRBJ2-7|TRBV7-3|few|TRBD1
TGTGCCAGCAGCCCCCCGGGACAGGGGGACTACGAGCAGTACTTC
CASSPPGQGDYEQYF
>14|TRBJ1-2|TRBV11-2|.|.
TGTGCCAGCAGCTTAGATCTGGCCCCCTATGGCTACACCTTC
CASSLDLAPYGYTF
>17|TRBJ1-5|TRBV19|few|TRBD1
TGTGCCAGTAGTCTCCGGACAGGCACAACTAGCAATCAGCCCCAGCATTTT
CASSLRTGTTSNQPQHF
>14|TRBJ2-7|TRBV7-9|.|TRBD2
TGTGCCAGCACCCTGACTAGCGGGAGGCAAGAGCAGTACTTC
CASTLTSGRQEQYF
>16|TRBJ2-1|TRBV4-2|.|TRBD2
TGTGCCAGCAGCCAAGTCCGACTAGCGGAATACAATGAGCAGTTCTTC
CASSQVRLAEYNEQFF
>15|TRBJ2-3|TRBV5-1|.|TRBD2
TGCGCCAGCAGCTTGTATAGCGGGAACACAGATACGCAGTATTTT
CASSLYSGNTDTQYF
>13|TRBJ2-7|TRBV6-1|few|.
TGTGCCAGCATCGAGCGGGCCTCCTACGAGCAGTACTTC
CASIERASYEQYF
>14|TRBJ2-3|TRBV7-2|.|TRBD1
TGTGCCAGCAGCTTTACAGGGGCGGTAGATACGCAGTATTTT
CASSFTGAVDTQYF
>13|TRBJ2-3|TRBV4-3|many|.
TGCGCCAGCAGCCAAGATTTGACAGATACGCAGTATTTT
CASSQDLTDTQYF
>13|TRBJ1-1|TRBV7-9|few|.
TGTGCCAGCAGCTCCGGATCTCCCACTGAAGCTTTCTTT
CASSSGSPTEAFF
>14|TRBJ1-3|TRBV5-1|.|.
TGCGCCAGCAGCTTGGGACAATCTGGAAACACCATATATTTT
CASSLGQSGNTIYF
>14|TRBJ2-5|TRBV25-1|.|TRBD1
TGTGCCAGCAGTGAGGCACAGGGGACGGAGACCCAGTACTTC
CASSEAQGTETQYF
>12|TRBJ2-5|TRBV30|few|.
TGTGCCTGGGGCGTGACAGATTATACCCAGTACTTC
CAWGVTDYTQYF
>13|TRBJ2-3|TRBV2|many|.
TGTGCCAGCCGACGCGGGAGCACAGATACGCAGTATTTT
CASRRGSTDTQYF
>15|TRBJ2-5|TRBV6-4|few|TRBD1
TGTGCCAGCAGAAGGACAGGGTCCCCCCTGGAGACCCAGTACTTC
CASRRTGSPLETQYF
>13|TRBJ2-7|TRBV7-2|few|.
TGTGCCAGCAGCGCCTCTACAGGGTACGAGCAGTACTTC
CASSASTGYEQYF
>11|TRBJ1-1|TRBV7-6|once|.
TGTGCCAGCAGCTTCGGGTTCCAAGCTTTCTTT
CASSFGFQAFF
>13|TRBJ1-2|TRBV5-4|few|.
TGTGCCAGCAGCTTGCCGGGGAGCTATGGCTACACCTTC
CASSLPGSYGYTF
>16|TRBJ1-2|TRBV28|.|TRBD1
TGTGCCAGCAGTCCGGGGGACAGGGGAGGTGGCTATGGCTACACCTTC
CASSPGDRGGGYGYTF
>16|TRBJ2-5|TRBV5-1|few|TRBD1
TGCGCCAGCAGTACCGGGACAGGGGGGAACCAAGAGACCCAGTACTTC
CASSTGTGGNQETQYF
>15|TRBJ2-1|TRBV2|few|TRBD2
TGTGCCAGCAAACTCAGTAGCGGGAGCCCCGATGAGCAGTTCTTC
CASKLSSGSPDEQFF
>15|TRBJ2-7|TRBV14|many|TRBD2
TGTGCCAGCAGCCAACGGCTAGCGGGAGCTGGGGAGCAGTACTTC
CASSQRLAGAGEQYF
>13|TRBJ1-2|TRBV18|.|TRBD1
TGTGCCAGCTCACAAGGGACAGCCTATGGCTACACCTTC
CASSQGTAYGYTF
>14|TRBJ2-5|TRBV27|.|TRBD1
TGTGCCAGCAGTTTAGACAGGGAGAGGGAGACCCAGTACTTC
CASSLDRERETQYF
>14|TRBJ1-1|TRBV6-5|few|.
TGTGCCAGCAGTTACGACTGGATGAACACTGAAGCTTTCTTT
CASSYDWMNTEAFF
>15|TRBJ2-7|TRBV19|.|TRBD2
TGTGCCAGTAGCTACCGCCTAGCGGGAGACTACGAGCAGTACTTC
CASSYRLAGDYEQYF
>16|TRBJ2-1|TRBV28|.|.
TGTGCCAGCAGTTTGGCGGGTGGAGGCCGGGGGAATGAGCAGTTCTTC
CASSLAGGGRGNEQFF
>16|TRBJ1-3|TRBV7-2|few|.
TGTGCCAGCAGCTTAGGCGTCACCTACTCTGGAAACACCATATATTTT
CASSLGVTYSGNTIYF
>14|TRBJ2-7|TRBV11-2|.|.
TGTGCCAGCAGCTTAGGTAGGAGTACCTACGAGCAGTACTTC
CASSLGRSTYEQYF